The sequence of this T cell receptor (beta chain) was determined in a study of blood T cell repertoires in COVID-19. About the research overall: Researchers got acute and convalescent COVID-19 samples from the United States, Italy and Spain.

Source study methods: Researchers report that nucleated cell counts were estimated from reference gene primer amplification. The assay was immunoSEQ multiplex PCR, and TCRdb's table has in-frame clones only and misses some. V and J calls and clone size are as listed in that table; D and trimming were resolved from the DNA. The table lists 150,000 to 200,000 clones, about 82% of them singletons, with approximately 5.4% in the top ten. The germline V gene has CDR1 LGHDT and CDR2 YNNKEL (reference sequence). The CDR3 length is 17 residues. Unmatched junction bases numbered 9, after V lost 0 bases and J lost 6 bases.

This TCR was recovered from a woman aged 25 to 45 with acute or convalescent COVID-19. Sequencing input: peripheral blood. This chain links TRBV3-1 (or the pseudogene TRBV3-2) with TRBJ2-1; 9 nucleotides align to TRBD2. The CDR3 loop reads CASSQDWGSGSPNEQFF. In DNA form, the CDR3 reads TGTGCCAGCAGCCAAGATTGGGGTAGCGGGAGCCCCAATGAGCAGTTCTTC.